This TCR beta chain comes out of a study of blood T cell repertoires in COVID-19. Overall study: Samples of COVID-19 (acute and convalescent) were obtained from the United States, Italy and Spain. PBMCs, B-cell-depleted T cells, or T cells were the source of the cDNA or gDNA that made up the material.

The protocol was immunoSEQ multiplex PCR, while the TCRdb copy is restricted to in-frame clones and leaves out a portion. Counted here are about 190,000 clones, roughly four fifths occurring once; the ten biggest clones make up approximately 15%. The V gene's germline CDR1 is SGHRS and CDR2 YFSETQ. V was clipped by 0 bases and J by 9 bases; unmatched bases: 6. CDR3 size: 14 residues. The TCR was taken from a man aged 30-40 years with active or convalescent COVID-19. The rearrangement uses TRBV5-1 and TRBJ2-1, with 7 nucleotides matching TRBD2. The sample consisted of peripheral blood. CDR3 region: CASSLDAGAAEQFF. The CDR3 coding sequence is TGCGCCAGCAGCTTGGATGCGGGAGCGGCTGAGCAGTTCTTC.